One and the same sample provided the 31 T cell receptor beta chains below, sequenced in a study of control samples from healthy donors and cancer patients. Sequencing was performed with immunoSEQ multiplex PCR; in TCRdb, only in-frame clones are kept and a portion is missing. This repertoire shows 69,000 or so clones, less than 95% found once; its top ten account for approximately 2.5%. Sequencing was performed on blood. These receptors were obtained from a woman aged 30 to 39 in good health.

This chain connects TRBV5-5 to TRBJ1-2; perhaps TRBD1 as D (5 bases). Per the germline V gene, CDR1 is SGHKS and CDR2 is YYEKEE (reference sequence). Trimming took off 0 bases at V and 2 bases at J, with 11 bases between the two ends. This CDR3 is 15 amino acids long. CDR3: CASSLAPGGNYGYTF. The CDR3 region has the DNA TGTGCCAGCAGCTTGGCCCCGGGGGGAAACTATGGCTACACCTTC.

This clone was observed once. The chain uses TRBV30 and TRBJ1-4; 7 bases agree with TRBD1. This CDR3 is 13 amino acids long. Germline values: CDR1 GTSNPN, CDR2 SVGIG (reference sequence). The CDR3 spells CAYRTGVNEKLFF. The DNA of the CDR3 is TGTGCTTACAGAACAGGGGTTAATGAAAAACTGTTTTTT.

The chain employs TRBV19 and TRBJ1-1; D perhaps matches TRBD1 (6 bases). The length of the CDR3 is 16 residues. Germline loops: CDR1 LNHDA, CDR2 SQIVND (reference sequence). V shed 0 bases and J shed 1 base, with 12 bases lying between them. CDR3: CASSIDGTTWNTEAFF. The DNA for the CDR3 is TGTGCCAGTAGTATAGATGGGACAACCTGGAACACTGAAGCTTTCTTT.

The chain carries TRBV7-8 and TRBJ2-5; 10 bases are shared with TRBD1. Germline V CDR1 and CDR2: SGHVS, FQNEAQ. The CDR3 totals 18 residues. The V and J ends lost 5 bases and 4 bases, in that order; junction bases with no gene match: 16. CDR3 sequence: CASSQRKQDRGLVETQYF. Here the CDR3 DNA reads TGTGCCAGCAGCCAAAGAAAACAGGACAGGGGGTTAGTAGAGACCCAGTACTTC. Using reference TRBV7-8 and TRBJ2-5 for the parts outside the CDR3, the full variable domain is GAGVSQSPRYKVAKRGQDVALRCDPISGHVSLFWYQQALGQGPEFLTYFQNEAQLDKSGLPSDRFFAERPEGSVSTLKIQRTQQEDSAVYLCASSQRKQDRGLVETQYFGPGTRLLVL.

J is TRBJ1-5 and V is TRBV19; D is uncertain. Germline CDR1 and CDR2: LNHDA and SQIVND (reference sequence). This CDR3 contains 12 residues. V was shortened by 5 bases and J by 7 bases, with 9 bases between the two germline ends. In nucleotides, the CDR3 is TGTGCCAGTAGTGTGGTGGGGCAGCCCCAGCATTTT. It yields the protein CASSVVGQPQHF.

CDR3 DNA sequence: TGTGCCAGCAGCCCATATAGGACCTACAATGAGCAGTTCTTC. It codes for CASSPYRTYNEQFF. This chain links TRBV7-8 with TRBJ2-1; D is unclear. CDR3 length: 14 residues. Germline CDR1 and CDR2: SGHVS and FQNEAQ. With 5 bases removed from V and 2 bases from J, the gap between germline ends came to 10 bases.

The chain is built from TRBV25-1 and TRBJ2-6, with a tentative D call TRBD2 (6 bases). Trimming shortened V by 6 bases and J by 4 bases, and 13 bases separated the two germline ends. Per germline, CDR1 MGHDK and CDR2 SYGVNS. CDR3 size: 15 residues. CDR3 region: CASSAAGNGANVLTF. Here the CDR3 DNA reads TGTGCCAGCAGCGCGGCGGGGAACGGGGCCAACGTCCTGACTTTC.

The chain links TRBV19 to TRBJ1-1; TRBD1 is a possible D gene (5 bases). Per germline, CDR1 LNHDA and CDR2 SQIVND (reference sequence). V lost 4 bases and J lost 0, with 15 bases in between. The CDR3 runs to 16 residues. CDR3 nucleotides: TGTGCCAGTAGTAGGGGGATGTTTGTAATGAACACTGAAGCTTTCTTT. Translating gives CASSRGMFVMNTEAFF.

This sequence joins TRBV4-1 and TRBJ1-6; 8 nucleotides line up with TRBD1. V lost 0 bases and J lost 11; bases outside the gene matches: 6. The CDR3 is made up of 15 amino acids. CDR1 and CDR2 (germline): MGHRA, YSYEKL. CDR3 DNA: TGCGCCAGCAGCCAAGACGACAGGGGAGTTACACCCCTCCACTTT. Amino acids: CASSQDDRGVTPLHF.

The CDR3 DNA is TGTGCCAGCAGGACCTCTGTAGGAGGCACTGAAGCTTTCTTT. Translation: CASRTSVGGTEAFF. The chain links TRBV6-5 to TRBJ1-1, with D unclear. The V and J ends lost 6 bases and 4 bases respectively, with 15 bases between them. The germline V gene has CDR1 MNHEY and CDR2 SVGAGI. This CDR3 has 14 amino acids.

The CDR3 sequence: CASRPVVGELFF. As DNA, the CDR3 is TGTGCCAGCAGGCCGGTTGTCGGGGAGCTGTTTTTT. This chain links TRBV27 with TRBJ2-2; D unclear. The CDR3 extends over 12 amino acids. Trimming left V 6 bases short and J 7 bases short, with 9 bases between. Germline V CDR1 and CDR2: MNHEY, SMNVEV (reference sequence).

The chain links TRBV5-4 to TRBJ1-1; weak D call: TRBD1 (5 bases). Germline V CDR1 and CDR2: SGHNT, YYREEE (reference sequence). The CDR3 is 15 amino acids. Deletions cut 3 bases from V and 0 bases from J, with 12 bases between. The CDR3 region has the DNA TGTGCCAGCAGCTCTCCGGTGGGGGTGAACACTGAAGCTTTCTTT. This encodes CASSSPVGVNTEAFF.

V is TRBV27 and J is TRBJ1-6; unclear D gene. Germline values: CDR1 MNHEY, CDR2 SMNVEV (reference sequence). The CDR3 length is 15 residues. The V and J ends lost 6 bases and 0 bases respectively, with 9 bases between them. The CDR3, as DNA: TGTGCCAGCAGCTCGGGGAGCTCCTATAATTCACCCCTCCACTTT. It translates to CASSSGSSYNSPLHF.

The chain links TRBV7-3 to TRBJ1-1, with 12 nucleotides matching TRBD1. Losses at the gene ends were 4 bases for V and 2 bases for J; bases not matched to a gene: 2. Germline V lookup: CDR1 SGHTA, CDR2 FQGTGA. This CDR3 contains 15 residues. In DNA form, the CDR3 reads TGTGCCAGCAGCTCCGGGACAGGGGGCAACACTGAAGCTTTCTTT. It translates to CASSSGTGGNTEAFF.

The chain recombines TRBV13 with TRBJ2-1, with D hard to call. This CDR3 has 12 amino acids. V gave up 10 bases and J gave up 7 bases, with 14 bases separating them. Germline assignment: CDR1 PRHDT and CDR2 FYEKMQ (reference sequence). CDR3 sequence reads: CATREVQNEQFF. CDR3 in DNA: TGTGCCACCCGAGAGGTCCAAAATGAGCAGTTCTTC.

Of note for this clone: Distinct nucleotide sequences in the sample also encode this CDR3. The gene calls are TRBV30 and TRBJ1-1; no clear D. The CDR3 runs to 13 residues. Germline V gives CDR1 GTSNPN, CDR2 SVGIG (reference sequence). Trimming stripped 0 bases from V and 4 bases from J, with 9 bases between. The DNA of the CDR3 is TGTGCCTGGAGTGTCCGGGTCGGCACTGAAGCTTTCTTT. Protein: CAWSVRVGTEAFF. The full variable domain, rest sourced from reference TRBV30 and TRBJ1-1, is SQTIHQWPATLVQPVGSPLSLECTVEGTSNPNLYWYRQAAGRGLQLLFYSVGIGQISSEVPQNLSASRPQDRQFILSSKKLLLSDSGFYLCAWSVRVGTEAFFGQGTRLTVV.

The chain carries TRBV27 and TRBJ1-1; TRBD1 matches at 8 bases. From germline, CDR1 is MNHEY and CDR2 SMNVEV (reference sequence). The CDR3 consists of 14 residues. The junction had 6 bases not matched to a gene; V was cut back by 1 base and J by 8 bases. The CDR3 region is CASSLFGQGAEAFF. The CDR3 nucleotides read TGTGCCAGCAGTTTATTCGGACAGGGAGCGGAAGCTTTCTTT.

This clone was seen a handful of times. The chain carries TRBV28 and TRBJ2-4; possibly TRBD1 for D (5 bases). The germline V gene has CDR1 MDHEN and CDR2 SYDVKM. CDR3 length: 15 amino acids. V lost 4 bases, J lost 0 bases, and 10 bases lay in between. CDR3 region: CASSSRVLAKNIQYF. The CDR3 DNA reads as TGTGCCAGCAGTTCCAGGGTATTAGCCAAAAACATTCAGTACTTC.

The chain uses TRBV12-3 or TRBV12-4 and TRBJ2-1, with 8 positions matching TRBD1. Germline trimming cut 5 bases from V and 15 bases from J; bases unmatched to any gene: 6. CDR3 size: 11 residues. As DNA, the CDR3 is TGTGCCAGCAGTCCTGGACAGGGTGCGTTCTTC. It is translated as CASSPGQGAFF.

V and J are TRBV13 and TRBJ2-7, with 8 bases identical to TRBD1. The germline V gene has CDR1 PRHDT and CDR2 FYEKMQ (reference sequence). This CDR3 spans 14 amino acids. The J segment lost 5 bases and the V segment lost 5 bases, leaving 8 bases of the junction unmatched. This chain's CDR3 is CASSRAGGVDEQYV. CDR3 DNA: TGTGCCAGCAGCCGAGCAGGGGGCGTAGACGAGCAGTACGTC.

V usage is TRBV7-2 and J usage is TRBJ1-2; 9 positions match TRBD1. V shed 3 bases and J 6 bases; nucleotides not matched to a gene: 8. This CDR3 is 15 amino acids long. Germline values: CDR1 SGHTA, CDR2 FQGNSA. This CDR3 is CASSFDRGNYDGYTF. As DNA, the CDR3 is TGTGCCAGCAGCTTCGACAGGGGGAATTACGATGGCTACACCTTC.

The rearrangement uses TRBV5-4 and TRBJ2-1; possibly TRBD2 for D (5 bases). CDR1 is SGHNT, CDR2 YYREEE, per germline (reference sequence). V was pared by 1 base and J by 8 bases, with 13 bases between. The CDR3 covers 14 residues. In DNA form, the CDR3 reads TGTGCCAGCAGCTTGTTCAGCGAGAGGGATGAGCAGTTCTTC. Amino acid sequence: CASSLFSERDEQFF.

The genes are TRBV6-5 and TRBJ1-1; TRBD1 aligns across 7 bases. V gave up 4 bases and J gave up 3 bases; unmatched junction bases: 11. Germline values: CDR1 MNHEY, CDR2 SVGAGI. The CDR3 spans 16 residues. CDR3: CASSSNPGQTYTEAFF. In DNA form, the CDR3 reads TGTGCCAGCAGTTCGAATCCGGGACAGACCTACACTGAAGCTTTCTTT.

This clone was recorded once. This sequence joins TRBV6-1 and TRBJ2-7; 11 nucleotides agree with TRBD1. The CDR3 runs 15 residues. Trimming cost V 3 bases and J 4 bases; bases outside gene matches: 5. Looked up from germline, CDR1 is MNHNS and CDR2 is SASEGT. The CDR3 loop is CASSDTDRGQYEQYF. CDR3 DNA sequence: TGTGCCAGCAGTGACACGGACAGGGGGCAATACGAGCAGTACTTC.

The chain links TRBV19 to TRBJ2-1, with D possibly matching TRBD1 (6 bases). The CDR3 length is 15 residues. Trimming pared 1 base from V and 8 bases from J, leaving 15 bases between. Germline V gene sequence: CDR1 LNHDA, CDR2 SQIVND (reference sequence). The CDR3 DNA follows: TGTGCCAGTAGTATAGGGACAGTCCCCGTGGATGAGCAGTTCTTC. This encodes CASSIGTVPVDEQFF.

The J gene is TRBJ1-2, the V gene TRBV12-3 or TRBV12-4; tentative D call: TRBD1 (5 bases). This CDR3 contains 13 residues. V was pared by 3 bases and J by 7 bases, with 12 bases between. CDR3 region: CASSFTREAGYTF. The CDR3 nucleotides are TGTGCCAGCAGTTTTACCAGGGAAGCTGGCTACACCTTC.

The chain employs TRBV6-5 and TRBJ1-2; D perhaps matches TRBD1 (6 bases). The germline CDR1 and CDR2 sequences are MNHEY and SVGAGI. This CDR3 is 14 amino acids long. Trimming removed 0 bases from V and 4 bases from J, with 9 bases in between. The CDR3 here is CASSYSQGGYGYTF. Here the CDR3 DNA reads TGTGCCAGCAGTTACTCACAGGGTGGCTATGGCTACACCTTC.

The chain recombines TRBV28 with TRBJ1-4; TRBD1 might be the D (5 bases). CDR3 size: 12 residues. Trimming removed 6 bases at V and 7 bases at J, with 9 bases between. CDR1 MDHEN and CDR2 SYDVKM come from the germline V gene. DNA of the CDR3: TGTGCCAGCAGAGGGGCCGTTGAAAAACTGTTTTTT. Translating gives CASRGAVEKLFF.

The chain carries TRBV2 and TRBJ1-5; D is uncertain. This CDR3 comprises 14 residues. V was trimmed by 6 bases and J by 1 base, leaving 10 bases between them. Germline CDR1 and CDR2: SNHLY and FYNNEI. CDR3 in DNA: TGTGCCAGCAGCTACGCAACCAGCAATCAGCCCCAGCATTTT. It is translated as CASSYATSNQPQHF.

A single count supports this clone. The J gene is TRBJ2-1, the V gene TRBV4-1, with 15 bases fitting TRBD2. CDR1 is MGHRA and CDR2 is YSYEKL in the germline V gene. V lost 4 bases to trimming and J lost 4 bases; unmatched junction nucleotides: 8. The CDR3 spans 18 residues. The CDR3 DNA follows: TGCGCCAGCAGCCGGGGACTAGCGGGGGGAAAAATTTACAATGAGCAGTTCTTC. It codes for CASSRGLAGGKIYNEQFF.

V and J are TRBV5-6 and TRBJ1-2; 10 nucleotides align to TRBD1. Germline V gives CDR1 SGHDT, CDR2 YYEEEE. The V gene end was trimmed by 0 bases and the J gene end by 7 bases; junction bases not matched to a gene: 9. This CDR3 contains 16 residues. The CDR3 region is CASSLEQDRGLVGYTF. CDR3 in DNA: TGTGCCAGCAGCTTGGAACAAGACAGGGGGCTGGTTGGCTACACCTTC.